These 23 T cell receptor beta chains originate from one sample sequenced in a study of CD4+ T cells in melanoma. Repertoires were generated with immunoSEQ multiplex PCR, while TCRdb's copy carries only in-frame clones and drops some. The sample includes roughly 140,000 clones, 80% to 95% of them seen just once. Receptors were obtained from a human donor with melanoma.

The CDR3 bases are TGTGCCAGCAGTGGCGGACAGGGCCCCACTAATGAAAAACTGTTTTTT. Its translation is CASSGGQGPTNEKLFF. The chain links TRBV25-1 to TRBJ1-4; 8 nucleotides line up with TRBD1. In germline, CDR1 is MGHDK, CDR2 SYGVNS. J lost 2 bases, V lost 4 bases, and 6 bases had no gene match. This CDR3 region has 16 residues.

The chain recombines TRBV5-1 with TRBJ2-1; TRBD2 matches 11 bases. The V gene's germline CDR1 is SGHRS and CDR2 YFSETQ. The CDR3 is 15 residues long. V was pared by 0 bases and J by 10 bases, with 6 bases of the junction left unmatched. CDR3 DNA: TGCGCCAGCAGCTTGGTATTGGCTAGCGGGGGGGAGCAGTTCTTC. Protein product: CASSLVLASGGEQFF.

V is TRBV5-1 and J is TRBJ2-2; no reliable D call. Per the germline V gene, CDR1 is SGHRS and CDR2 is YFSETQ. The CDR3 spans 16 residues. Trimming pared 2 bases from V and 6 bases from J, leaving 17 bases between. The chain's CDR3 is CASSLGSWTSAGELFF. The DNA for the CDR3 is TGCGCCAGCAGCTTAGGTTCCTGGACGAGCGCCGGGGAGCTGTTTTTT.

The chain employs TRBV2 and TRBJ2-5, with 8 nucleotides matching TRBD2. The ends lost 10 bases at V and 0 bases at J; junction bases unmatched: 7. The CDR3 extends over 14 amino acids. CDR1 and CDR2 (germline): SNHLY, FYNNEI. CDR3 sequence (DNA): TGTGCCACGGAGCGGGGGCTATACCAAGAGACCCAGTACTTC. It yields the protein CATERGLYQETQYF.

This rearrangement joins TRBV18 to TRBJ1-2; D is ambiguous. Germline V gene lookup returns CDR1 KGHSH and CDR2 LQKENI. V was pared by 3 bases and J by 2 bases, with 13 bases between. This CDR3 has 15 residues. CDR3 nucleotide sequence: TGTGCCAGCTCACCGGGGTTTGGGTCGAACTATGGCTACACCTTC. The encoded protein is CASSPGFGSNYGYTF.

The genes are TRBV11-3 and TRBJ2-5; the match to TRBD2 covers 10 bases. Germline assignment: CDR1 SGHNT and CDR2 YENEEA. CDR3 length: 16 amino acids. V gave up 1 base and J gave up 2 bases; unmatched junction bases: 4. CDR3 nucleotide sequence: TGTGCCAGCAGCTTAGGGTCTAGCGGGGGACAAGAGACCCAGTACTTC. Amino acid sequence: CASSLGSSGGQETQYF. Complete variable domain (other parts from reference TRBV11-3 and TRBJ2-5): EAGVVQSPRYKIIEKKQPVAFWCNPISGHNTLYWYLQNLGQGPELLIRYENEEAVDDSQLPKDRFSAERLKGVDSTLKIQPAELGDSAVYLCASSLGSSGGQETQYFGPGTRLLVL.

The chain carries TRBV6-1 and TRBJ2-7, with 9 positions matching TRBD1. V shed 6 bases and J 1 base; nucleotides not matched to a gene: 4. Germline V gene sequence: CDR1 MNHNS, CDR2 SASEGT. CDR3 length: 14 residues. CDR3: CASRPGQGSYEQYF. The CDR3 DNA reads TGTGCCAGCAGACCGGGACAGGGATCCTACGAGCAGTACTTC.

Remarks on this clone: The germline gene is not matched at one end of the junction; a read error may be the cause. This chain links TRBV6-5 with TRBJ1-3, with 8 bases aligning to TRBD1. Germline V gives CDR1 MNHEY, CDR2 SVGAGI. This CDR3 has 16 amino acids. The CDR3 region has the DNA TGTGCCAGCACTTACTTCGACAGGGGAACTGGAAACACCATATATTTT. This sequence encodes CASTYFDRGTGNTIYF.

The chain links TRBV27 to TRBJ1-1; TRBD1 matches at 7 bases. The CDR3 is made up of 15 amino acids. The V and J ends lost 8 bases and 0 bases, in that order; junction bases with no gene match: 9. Germline-derived CDR1 and CDR2 are MNHEY and SMNVEV (reference sequence). The CDR3 reads CASAAMTGLNTEAFF. Here the CDR3 DNA reads TGTGCCAGCGCAGCCATGACAGGGTTGAACACTGAAGCTTTCTTT.

The J gene is TRBJ1-3, the V gene TRBV5-6, with D possibly TRBD1 on 5 matching bases. The CDR3 loop spans 18 amino acids. Germline assignment: CDR1 SGHDT and CDR2 YYEEEE. Trimming stripped 0 bases from V and 0 bases from J, with 16 bases between. The CDR3 DNA follows: TGTGCCAGCAGCTTGGTCGGGCCAGGGAGTCTCTCTGGAAACACCATATATTTT. Amino acids: CASSLVGPGSLSGNTIYF.

The chain carries TRBV2 and TRBJ1-2; D perhaps matches TRBD1 (5 bases). This CDR3 has 14 amino acids. The ends were cut back, 7 bases at V and 5 bases at J, with 17 bases in the middle. CDR1 is SNHLY and CDR2 is FYNNEI in the germline V gene. The DNA for the CDR3 is TGTGCCAGCACCTTGGGGGGGGTCAAGTATGGCTACACCTTC. It codes for CASTLGGVKYGYTF.

The rearrangement links TRBV6-4 to TRBJ1-6; D may be TRBD1 (6 bases). Germline CDR1 reads MRHNA; CDR2 reads SNTAGT. V was shortened by 4 bases and J by 9 bases, with 16 bases between the two germline ends. The CDR3 runs to 15 residues. This chain's CDR3 is CASSVGPRGGSPLHF. CDR3 nucleotide sequence: TGTGCCAGCAGTGTGGGACCCAGGGGCGGTTCACCCCTCCACTTT.

The rearrangement joins TRBV2 to TRBJ2-1; D is perhaps TRBD1 (5 bases). V lost 5 bases, J lost 5 bases, and 7 bases lay in between. Germline V CDR1 and CDR2: SNHLY, FYNNEI. This CDR3 contains 12 residues. CDR3 in DNA: TGTGCCAGCAGTATGACAGACAATGAGCAGTTCTTC. This codes for CASSMTDNEQFF.

This chain connects TRBV18 to TRBJ2-1, with D hard to call. The V gene lost 2 bases and the J gene lost 4 bases, with 6 bases spanning the gap. Germline V lookup: CDR1 KGHSH, CDR2 LQKENI. The CDR3 runs 13 residues. Here the CDR3 reads CASSPSQYNEQFF. The DNA for the CDR3 is TGTGCCAGCTCACCATCTCAGTACAATGAGCAGTTCTTC.

The V and J genes are TRBV7-3 and TRBJ1-1; D is unclear. The germline V and J ends were trimmed by 0 bases and 0 bases, with 5 bases remaining between them. From germline, CDR1 is SGHTA and CDR2 FQGTGA. CDR3 length equals 14 residues. The CDR3 sequence is CASSLTPLNTEAFF. CDR3 nucleotides: TGTGCCAGCAGCTTAACCCCATTGAACACTGAAGCTTTCTTT.

This clone appeared a few times. This rearrangement joins TRBV14 to TRBJ1-3; D possibly corresponds to TRBD1 (6 bases). The CDR3 length is 16 residues. The germline V gene has CDR1 SGHDN and CDR2 FVKESK. The V end was cut by 2 bases, the J end by 8 bases, with 19 bases between. The CDR3 DNA reads as TGTGCCAGCAGCCAATCTCGGCTCAGGGGAAGGGACACCATATATTTT. This gives the protein CASSQSRLRGRDTIYF.

The rearrangement uses TRBV10-2 and TRBJ2-1; D might be TRBD1 or TRBD2, each matching 5 bases. The germline V gene encodes CDR1 WSHSY and CDR2 SAAADI. Between the trimmed V and J ends, which lost 8 bases and 15 bases, there was a span of 14 bases. The CDR3 covers 10 residues. In nucleotides, the CDR3 is TGCGCCAGCGGGGGAAAGGGGACGTTCTTC. Translating it yields CASGGKGTFF.

This chain connects TRBV5-4 to TRBJ1-2, with D possibly being TRBD1 (5 bases). CDR1 and CDR2 (germline): SGHNT, YYREEE (reference sequence). CDR3 length equals 15 residues. Trimming shortened V by 0 bases and J by 1 base, and 10 bases separated the two germline ends. CDR3 in amino acids: CASSLERQFNYGYTF. CDR3 nucleotide sequence: TGTGCCAGCAGCTTGGAGAGACAGTTTAACTATGGCTACACCTTC. The whole variable domain, filled in from reference TRBV5-4 and TRBJ1-2, reads ETGVTQSPTHLIKTRGQQVTLRCSSQSGHNTVSWYQQALGQGPQFIFQYYREEENGRGNFPPRFSGLQFPNYSSELNVNALELDDSALYLCASSLERQFNYGYTFGSGTRLTVV.

The chain is built from TRBV19 and TRBJ1-1; D is unresolved. CDR3 length: 15 residues. CDR1 LNHDA and CDR2 SQIVND come from the germline V gene (reference sequence). V lost 1 base and J 4 bases, leaving 13 bases between the germline ends. CDR3 protein: CASSIASLVGTEAFF. The CDR3 region has the DNA TGTGCCAGTAGTATAGCTTCCCTGGTGGGCACTGAAGCTTTCTTT.

Here the CDR3 reads CASSTQGSETQYF. CDR3 DNA: TGCGCCAGCAGCACCCAGGGGTCCGAGACCCAGTACTTC. V usage is TRBV5-1 and J usage is TRBJ2-5; D is perhaps TRBD1 (6 bases). Trimming stripped 4 bases from V and 5 bases from J, with 12 bases between. Per germline, CDR1 SGHRS and CDR2 YFSETQ. The CDR3 loop spans 13 amino acids.

Only one count was recorded for this clone. This chain connects TRBV29-1 to TRBJ2-2, with D possibly TRBD1 on 6 matching bases. V was pared by 5 bases and J by 1 base, with 8 bases between. Germline assignment: CDR1 SQVTM and CDR2 ANQGSEA. CDR3 length: 13 amino acids. The CDR3 bases are TGCAGCGTTTCCAGGGGGAACACCGGGGAGCTGTTTTTT. The encoded protein is CSVSRGNTGELFF.

This chain joins TRBV11-3 and TRBJ2-5; TRBD2 might be the D (6 bases). The ends were cut back, 0 bases at V and 5 bases at J, with 10 bases in the middle. In germline, CDR1 is SGHNT, CDR2 YENEEA. The CDR3 is made up of 14 amino acids. CDR3 coding DNA: TGTGCCAGCAGCTTAGATGGGGGGTCGGAGACCCAGTACTTC. Encoded protein: CASSLDGGSETQYF.

The chain couples TRBV19 to TRBJ2-2; maybe TRBD1 (5 bases). The V gene lost 6 bases and the J gene lost 3 bases, with 14 bases spanning the gap. CDR3 length: 15 amino acids. CDR1 is LNHDA, CDR2 SQIVND, per germline (reference sequence). CDR3 DNA: TGTGCCAGTAGATGGGGCCCGATTGACACCGGGGAGCTGTTTTTT. Translating it yields CASRWGPIDTGELFF. The complete variable domain, with remaining parts taken from reference TRBV19 and TRBJ2-2, reads DGGITQSPKYLFRKEGQNVTLSCEQNLNHDAMYWYRQDPGQGLRLIYYSQIVNDFQKGDIAEGYSVSREKKESFPLTVTSAQKNPTAFYLCASRWGPIDTGELFFGEGSRLTVL.